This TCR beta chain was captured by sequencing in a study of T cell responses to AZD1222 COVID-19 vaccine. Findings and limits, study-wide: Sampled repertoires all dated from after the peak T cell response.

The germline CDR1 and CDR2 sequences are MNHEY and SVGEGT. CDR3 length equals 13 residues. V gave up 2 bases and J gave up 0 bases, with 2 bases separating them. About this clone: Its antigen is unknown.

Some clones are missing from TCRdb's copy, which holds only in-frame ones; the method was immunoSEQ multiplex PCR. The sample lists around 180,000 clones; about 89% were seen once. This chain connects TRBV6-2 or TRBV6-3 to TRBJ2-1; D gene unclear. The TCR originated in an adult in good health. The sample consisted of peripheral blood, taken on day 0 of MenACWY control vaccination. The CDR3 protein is CASSYSSYNEQFF. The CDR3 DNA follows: TGTGCCAGCAGTTACAGCTCCTACAATGAGCAGTTCTTC.